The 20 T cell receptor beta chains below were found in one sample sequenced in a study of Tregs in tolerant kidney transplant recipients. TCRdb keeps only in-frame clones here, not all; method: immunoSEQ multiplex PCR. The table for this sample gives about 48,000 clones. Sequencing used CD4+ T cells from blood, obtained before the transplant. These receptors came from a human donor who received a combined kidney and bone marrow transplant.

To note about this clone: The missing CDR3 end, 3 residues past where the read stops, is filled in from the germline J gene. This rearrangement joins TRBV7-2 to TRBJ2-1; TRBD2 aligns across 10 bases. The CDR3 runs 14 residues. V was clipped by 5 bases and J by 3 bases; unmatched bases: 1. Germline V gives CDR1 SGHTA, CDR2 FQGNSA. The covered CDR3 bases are TGTGCCAGCAGCCGACTAGCGGGCTACAATGAG. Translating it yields CASSRLAGYNE. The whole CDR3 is CASSRLAGYNEQFF.

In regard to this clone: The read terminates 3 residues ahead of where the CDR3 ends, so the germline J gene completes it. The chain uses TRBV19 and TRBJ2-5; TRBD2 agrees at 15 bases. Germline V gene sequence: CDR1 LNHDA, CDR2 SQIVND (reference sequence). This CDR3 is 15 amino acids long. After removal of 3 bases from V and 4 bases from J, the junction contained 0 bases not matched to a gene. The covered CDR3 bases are TGTGCCAGTAGTATGGGACTAGCGGGAGGAGAGACC. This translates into CASSMGLAGGET. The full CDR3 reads CASSMGLAGGETQYF.

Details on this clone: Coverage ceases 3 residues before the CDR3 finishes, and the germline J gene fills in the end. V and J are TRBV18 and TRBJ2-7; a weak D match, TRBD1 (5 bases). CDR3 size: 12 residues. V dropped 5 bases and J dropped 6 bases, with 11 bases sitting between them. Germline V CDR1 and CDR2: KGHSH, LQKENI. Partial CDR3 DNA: TGTGCCAGCTCAACGACAGTTCTCGAG. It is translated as CASSTTVLE. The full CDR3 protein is CASSTTVLEQYF.

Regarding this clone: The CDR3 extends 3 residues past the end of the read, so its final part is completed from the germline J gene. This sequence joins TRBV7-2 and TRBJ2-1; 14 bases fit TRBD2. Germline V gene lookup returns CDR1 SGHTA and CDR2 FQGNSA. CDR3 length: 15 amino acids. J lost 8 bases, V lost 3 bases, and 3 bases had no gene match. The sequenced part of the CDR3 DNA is TGTGCCAGCAGCTTGGGACTAGCGGGAGACTATGAG. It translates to CASSLGLAGDYE. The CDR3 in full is CASSLGLAGDYEQFF.

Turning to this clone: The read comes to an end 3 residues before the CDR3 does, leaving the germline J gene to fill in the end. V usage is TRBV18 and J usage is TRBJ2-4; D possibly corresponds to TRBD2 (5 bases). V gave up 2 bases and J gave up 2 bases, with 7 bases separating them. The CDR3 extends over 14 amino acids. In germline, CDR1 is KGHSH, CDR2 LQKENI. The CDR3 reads CASSPSGSKNIQYF. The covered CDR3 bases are TGTGCCAGCTCACCATCGGGGTCCAAAAACATT. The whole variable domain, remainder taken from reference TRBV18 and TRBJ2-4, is NAGVMQNPRHLVRRRGQEARLRCSPMKGHSHVYWYRQLPEEGLKFMVYLQKENIIDESGMPKERFSAEFPKEGPSILRIQQVVRGDSAAYFCASSPSGSKNIQYFGAGTRLSVL.

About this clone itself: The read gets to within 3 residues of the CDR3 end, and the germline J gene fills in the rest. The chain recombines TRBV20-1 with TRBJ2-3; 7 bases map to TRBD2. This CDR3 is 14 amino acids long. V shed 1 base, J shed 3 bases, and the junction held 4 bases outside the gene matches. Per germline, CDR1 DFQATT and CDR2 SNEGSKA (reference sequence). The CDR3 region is CSARGLAPTDTQYF. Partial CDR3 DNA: TGCAGTGCTAGAGGACTAGCCCCGACAGATACG.

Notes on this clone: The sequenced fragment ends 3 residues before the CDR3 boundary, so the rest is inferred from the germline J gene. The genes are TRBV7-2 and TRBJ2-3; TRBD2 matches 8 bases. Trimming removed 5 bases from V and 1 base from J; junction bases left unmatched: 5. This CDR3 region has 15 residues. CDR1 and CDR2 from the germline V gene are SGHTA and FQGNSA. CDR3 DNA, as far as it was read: TGTGCCAGCAGCCCTAGCGGGCGTCGCACAGATACG. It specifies CASSPSGRRTDT. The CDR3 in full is CASSPSGRRTDTQYF.

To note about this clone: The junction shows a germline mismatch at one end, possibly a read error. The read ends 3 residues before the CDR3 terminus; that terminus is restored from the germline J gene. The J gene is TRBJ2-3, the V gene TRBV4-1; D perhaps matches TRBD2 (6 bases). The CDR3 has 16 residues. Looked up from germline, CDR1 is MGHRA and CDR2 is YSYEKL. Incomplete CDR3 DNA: TGCACCAGCAGCCAAGGTAATAGCGGCCCCACAGATACG. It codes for CTSSQGNSGPTDT. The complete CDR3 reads CTSSQGNSGPTDTQYF.

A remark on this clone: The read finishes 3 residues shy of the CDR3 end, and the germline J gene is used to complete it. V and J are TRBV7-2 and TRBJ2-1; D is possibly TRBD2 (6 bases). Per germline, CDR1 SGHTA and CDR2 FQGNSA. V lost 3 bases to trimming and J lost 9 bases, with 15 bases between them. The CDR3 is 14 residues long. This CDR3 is CASSFSSGPPEQFF. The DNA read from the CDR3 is TGTGCCAGCAGCTTTTCAAGCGGGCCACCTGAG.

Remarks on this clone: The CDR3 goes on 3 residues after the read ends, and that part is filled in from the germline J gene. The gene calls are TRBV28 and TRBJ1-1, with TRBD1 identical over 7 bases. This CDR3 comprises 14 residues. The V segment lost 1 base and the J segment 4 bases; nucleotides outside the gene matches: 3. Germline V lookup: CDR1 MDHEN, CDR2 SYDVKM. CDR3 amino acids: CASSLYDRATEAFF. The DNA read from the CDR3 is TGTGCCAGCAGTTTATATGACAGGGCCACTGAA. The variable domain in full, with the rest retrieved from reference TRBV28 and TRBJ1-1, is DVKVTQSSRYLVKRTGEKVFLECVQDMDHENMFWYRQDPGLGLRLIYFSYDVKMKEKGDIPEGYSVSREKKERFSLILESASTNQTSMYLCASSLYDRATEAFFGQGTRLTVV.

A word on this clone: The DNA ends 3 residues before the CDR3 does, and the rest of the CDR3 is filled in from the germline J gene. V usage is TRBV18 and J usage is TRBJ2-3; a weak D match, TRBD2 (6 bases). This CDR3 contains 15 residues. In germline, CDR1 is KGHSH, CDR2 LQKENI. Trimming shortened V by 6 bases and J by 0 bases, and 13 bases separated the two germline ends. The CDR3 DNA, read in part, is TGTGCCAGCTCCGGGTGGAGCGGGAGCACAGATACG. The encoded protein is CASSGWSGSTDT. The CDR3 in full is CASSGWSGSTDTQYF.

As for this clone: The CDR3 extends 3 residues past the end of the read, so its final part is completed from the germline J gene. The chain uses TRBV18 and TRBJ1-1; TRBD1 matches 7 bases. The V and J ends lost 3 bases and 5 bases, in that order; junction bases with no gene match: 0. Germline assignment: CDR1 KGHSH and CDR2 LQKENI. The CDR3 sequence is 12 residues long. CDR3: CASSPTGTEAFF. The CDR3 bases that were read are TGTGCCAGCTCACCGACAGGGACTGAA. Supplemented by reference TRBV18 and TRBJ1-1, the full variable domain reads NAGVMQNPRHLVRRRGQEARLRCSPMKGHSHVYWYRQLPEEGLKFMVYLQKENIIDESGMPKERFSAEFPKEGPSILRIQQVVRGDSAAYFCASSPTGTEAFFGQGTRLTVV.

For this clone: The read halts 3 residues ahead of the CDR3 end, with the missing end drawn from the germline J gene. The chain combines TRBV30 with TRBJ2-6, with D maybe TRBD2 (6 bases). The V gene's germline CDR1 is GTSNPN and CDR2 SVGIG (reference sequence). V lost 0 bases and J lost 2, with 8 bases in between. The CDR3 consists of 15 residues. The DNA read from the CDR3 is TGTGCCTGGAGTGTGGGGACTGCTGGGGCCAACGTC. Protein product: CAWSVGTAGANV. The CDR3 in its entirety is CAWSVGTAGANVLTF. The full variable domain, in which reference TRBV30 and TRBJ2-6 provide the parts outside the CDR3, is SQTIHQWPATLVQPVGSPLSLECTVEGTSNPNLYWYRQAAGRGLQLLFYSVGIGQISSEVPQNLSASRPQDRQFILSSKKLLLSDSGFYLCAWSVGTAGANVLTFGAGSRLTVL.

This CDR3 reads CASSFTSAQETQYF. The part of the CDR3 DNA that was read is TGCGCCAGCAGCTTTACTAGCGCCCAAGAGACC. This chain uses TRBV5-1 with TRBJ2-5; 7 positions match TRBD2. The read finishes 3 residues shy of the CDR3 end, and the germline J gene is used to complete it. Germline CDR1 SGHRS, CDR2 YFSETQ. V lost 2 bases to trimming and J lost 1 base; unmatched junction nucleotides: 2. The CDR3 contains 14 residues.

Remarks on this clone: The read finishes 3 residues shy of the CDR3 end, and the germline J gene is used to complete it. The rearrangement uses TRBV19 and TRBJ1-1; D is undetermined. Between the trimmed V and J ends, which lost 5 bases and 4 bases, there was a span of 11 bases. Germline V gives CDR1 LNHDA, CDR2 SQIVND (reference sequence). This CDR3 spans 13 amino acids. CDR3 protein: CASSFDKVTEAFF. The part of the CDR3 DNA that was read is TGTGCCAGTAGTTTCGATAAGGTCACTGAA.

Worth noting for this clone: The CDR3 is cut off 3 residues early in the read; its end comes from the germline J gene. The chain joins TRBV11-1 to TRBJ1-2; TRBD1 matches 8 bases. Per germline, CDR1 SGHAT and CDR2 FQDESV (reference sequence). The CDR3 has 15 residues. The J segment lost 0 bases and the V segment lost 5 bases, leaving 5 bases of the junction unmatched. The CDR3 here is CASSPTDRANYGYTF. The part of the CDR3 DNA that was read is TGTGCCAGCAGCCCTACGGACAGGGCTAACTATGGC.

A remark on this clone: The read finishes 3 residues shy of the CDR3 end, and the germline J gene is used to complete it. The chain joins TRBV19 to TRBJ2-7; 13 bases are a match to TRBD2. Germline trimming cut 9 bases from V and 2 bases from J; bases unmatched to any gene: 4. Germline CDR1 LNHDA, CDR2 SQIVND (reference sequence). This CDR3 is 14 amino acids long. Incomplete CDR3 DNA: TGTGCCAGCGGGACTAGCGGGGAACCCTACGAG. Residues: CASGTSGEPYE. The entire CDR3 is CASGTSGEPYEQYF.

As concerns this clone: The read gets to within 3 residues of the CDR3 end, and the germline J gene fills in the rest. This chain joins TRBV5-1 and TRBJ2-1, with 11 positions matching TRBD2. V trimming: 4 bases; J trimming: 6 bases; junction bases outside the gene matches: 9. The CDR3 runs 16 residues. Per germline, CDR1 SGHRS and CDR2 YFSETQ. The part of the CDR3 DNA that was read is TGCGCCAGCAGCCAGGGACTAGCGGCAAGGCTCAATGAG. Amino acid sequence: CASSQGLAARLNE. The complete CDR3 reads CASSQGLAARLNEQFF.

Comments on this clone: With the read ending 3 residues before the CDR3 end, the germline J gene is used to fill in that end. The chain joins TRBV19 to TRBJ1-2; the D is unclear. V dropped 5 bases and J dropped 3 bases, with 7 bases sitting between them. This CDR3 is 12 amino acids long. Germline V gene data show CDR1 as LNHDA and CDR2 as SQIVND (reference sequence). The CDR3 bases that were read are TGTGCCAGTAGTGGTCGGGACTATGGC. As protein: CASSGRDYG. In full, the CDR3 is CASSGRDYGYTF.

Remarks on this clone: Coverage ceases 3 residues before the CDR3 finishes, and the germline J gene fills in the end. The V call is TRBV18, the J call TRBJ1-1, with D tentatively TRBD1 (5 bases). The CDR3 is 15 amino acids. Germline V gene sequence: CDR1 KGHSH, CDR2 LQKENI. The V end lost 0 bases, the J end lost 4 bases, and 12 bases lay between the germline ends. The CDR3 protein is CASSPPTGEVTEAFF. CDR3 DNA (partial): TGTGCCAGCTCACCACCGACGGGGGAGGTCACTGAA.